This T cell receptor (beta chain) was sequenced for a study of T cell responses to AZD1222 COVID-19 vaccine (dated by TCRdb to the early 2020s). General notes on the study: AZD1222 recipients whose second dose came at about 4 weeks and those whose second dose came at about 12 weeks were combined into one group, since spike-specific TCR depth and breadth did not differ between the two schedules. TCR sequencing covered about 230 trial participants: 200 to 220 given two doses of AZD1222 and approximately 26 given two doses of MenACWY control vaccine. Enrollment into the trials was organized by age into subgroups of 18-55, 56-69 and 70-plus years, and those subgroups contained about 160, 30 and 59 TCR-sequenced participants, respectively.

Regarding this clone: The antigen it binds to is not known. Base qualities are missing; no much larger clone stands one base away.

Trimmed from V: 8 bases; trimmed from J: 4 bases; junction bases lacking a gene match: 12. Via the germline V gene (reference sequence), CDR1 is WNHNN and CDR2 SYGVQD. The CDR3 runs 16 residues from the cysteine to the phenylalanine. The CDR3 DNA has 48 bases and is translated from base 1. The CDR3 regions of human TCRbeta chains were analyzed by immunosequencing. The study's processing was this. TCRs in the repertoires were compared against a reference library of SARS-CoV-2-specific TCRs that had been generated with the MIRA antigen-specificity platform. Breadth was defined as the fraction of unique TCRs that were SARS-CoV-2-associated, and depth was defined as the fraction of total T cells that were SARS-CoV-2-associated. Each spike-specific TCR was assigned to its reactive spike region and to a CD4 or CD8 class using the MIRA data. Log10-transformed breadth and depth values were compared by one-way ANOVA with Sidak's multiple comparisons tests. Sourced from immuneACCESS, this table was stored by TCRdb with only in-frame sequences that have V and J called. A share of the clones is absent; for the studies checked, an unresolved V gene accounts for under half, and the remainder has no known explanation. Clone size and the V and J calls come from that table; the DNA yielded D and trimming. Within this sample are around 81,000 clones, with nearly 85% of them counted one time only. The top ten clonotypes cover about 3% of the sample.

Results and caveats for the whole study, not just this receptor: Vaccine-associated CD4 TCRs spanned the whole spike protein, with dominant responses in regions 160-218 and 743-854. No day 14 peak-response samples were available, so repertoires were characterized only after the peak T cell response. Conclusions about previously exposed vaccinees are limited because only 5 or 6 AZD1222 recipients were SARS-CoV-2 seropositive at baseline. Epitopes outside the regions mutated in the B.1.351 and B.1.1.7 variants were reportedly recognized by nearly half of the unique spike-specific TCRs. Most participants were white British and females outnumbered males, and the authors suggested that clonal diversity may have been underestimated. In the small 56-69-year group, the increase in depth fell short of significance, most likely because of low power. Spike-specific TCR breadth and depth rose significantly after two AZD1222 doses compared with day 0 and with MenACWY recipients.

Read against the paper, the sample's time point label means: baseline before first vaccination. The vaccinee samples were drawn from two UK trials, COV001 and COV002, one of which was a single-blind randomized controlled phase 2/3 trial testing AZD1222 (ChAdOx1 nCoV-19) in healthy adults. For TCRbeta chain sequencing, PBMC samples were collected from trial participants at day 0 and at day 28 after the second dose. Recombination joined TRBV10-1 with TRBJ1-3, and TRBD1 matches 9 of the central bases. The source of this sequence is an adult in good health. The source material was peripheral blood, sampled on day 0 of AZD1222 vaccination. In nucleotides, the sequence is TGCGCCAGCGGACAAGGACAGGGGACCGGAGGAAACACCATATATTTT. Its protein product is CASGQGQGTGGNTIYF.